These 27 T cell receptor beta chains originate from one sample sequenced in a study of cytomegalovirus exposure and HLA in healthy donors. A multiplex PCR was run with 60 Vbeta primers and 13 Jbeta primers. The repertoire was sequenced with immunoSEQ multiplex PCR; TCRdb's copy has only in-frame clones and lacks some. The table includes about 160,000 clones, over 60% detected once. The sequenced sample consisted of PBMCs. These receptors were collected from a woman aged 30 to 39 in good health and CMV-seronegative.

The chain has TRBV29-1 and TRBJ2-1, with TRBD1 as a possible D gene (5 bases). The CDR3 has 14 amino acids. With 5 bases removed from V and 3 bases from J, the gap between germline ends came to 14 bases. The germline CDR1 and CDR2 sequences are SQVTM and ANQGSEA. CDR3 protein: CSVPFTTVYNEQFF. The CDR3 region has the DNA TGCAGCGTTCCTTTTACGACAGTCTACAATGAGCAGTTCTTC.

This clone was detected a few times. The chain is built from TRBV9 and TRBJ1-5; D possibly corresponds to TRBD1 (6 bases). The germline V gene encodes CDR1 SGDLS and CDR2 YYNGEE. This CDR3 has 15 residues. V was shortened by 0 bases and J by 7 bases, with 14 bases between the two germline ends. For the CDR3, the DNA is TGTGCCAGCAGCGTAGGAGCAGGGGCCGGGCAGCCCCAGCATTTT. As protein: CASSVGAGAGQPQHF.

The CDR3 spells CSVKGVDTQYF. As DNA, the CDR3 is TGCAGCGTTAAGGGGGTAGATACGCAGTATTTT. This chain links TRBV29-1 with TRBJ2-3; D is possibly TRBD1 (6 bases). The germline gives CDR1 SQVTM, CDR2 ANQGSEA. The CDR3 is 11 amino acids. Trimming took off 5 bases at V and 5 bases at J, with 8 bases between the two ends.

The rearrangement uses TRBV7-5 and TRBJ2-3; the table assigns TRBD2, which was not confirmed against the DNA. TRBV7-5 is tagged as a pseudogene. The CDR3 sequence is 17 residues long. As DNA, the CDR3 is TGTGTCAGAAGCTCAGTCATCGCGGGGTTACCCACAGATACGCAGTATTTT. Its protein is CVRSSVIAGLPTDTQYF.

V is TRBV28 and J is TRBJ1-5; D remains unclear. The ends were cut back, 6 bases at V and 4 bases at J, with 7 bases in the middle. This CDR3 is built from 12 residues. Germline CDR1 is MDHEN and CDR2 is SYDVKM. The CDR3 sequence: CASSLRNQPQHF. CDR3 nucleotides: TGTGCCAGCAGCCTCCGGAATCAGCCCCAGCATTTT.

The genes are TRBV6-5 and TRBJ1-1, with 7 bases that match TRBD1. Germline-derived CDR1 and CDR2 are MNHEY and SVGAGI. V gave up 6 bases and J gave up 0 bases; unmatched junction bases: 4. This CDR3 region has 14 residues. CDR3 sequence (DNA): TGTGCCAGCAGCACGGGACAGATGAACACTGAAGCTTTCTTT. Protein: CASSTGQMNTEAFF.

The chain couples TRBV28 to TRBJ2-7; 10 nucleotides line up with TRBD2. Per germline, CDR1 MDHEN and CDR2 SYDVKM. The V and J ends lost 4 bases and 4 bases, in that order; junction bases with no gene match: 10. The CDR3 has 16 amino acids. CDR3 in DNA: TGTGCCAGCAGTTCAACTACTAGCGGGATTGTGTACGAGCAGTACTTC. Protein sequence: CASSSTTSGIVYEQYF.

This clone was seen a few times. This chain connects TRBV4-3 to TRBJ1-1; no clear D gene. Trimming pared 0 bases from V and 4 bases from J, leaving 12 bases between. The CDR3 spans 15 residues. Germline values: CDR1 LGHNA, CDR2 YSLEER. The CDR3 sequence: CASSQDLEKITEAFF. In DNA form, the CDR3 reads TGCGCCAGCAGCCAAGATCTAGAGAAGATCACTGAAGCTTTCTTT.

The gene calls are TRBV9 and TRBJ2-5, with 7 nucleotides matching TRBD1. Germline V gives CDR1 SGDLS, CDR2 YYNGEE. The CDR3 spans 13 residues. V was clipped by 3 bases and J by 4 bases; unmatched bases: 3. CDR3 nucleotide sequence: TGTGCCAGCAGCGCGACAGGGCGAGAGACCCAGTACTTC. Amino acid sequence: CASSATGRETQYF. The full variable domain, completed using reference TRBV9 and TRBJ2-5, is DSGVTQTPKHLITATGQRVTLRCSPRSGDLSVYWYQQSLDQGLQFLIQYYNGEERAKGNILERFSAQQFPDLHSELNLSSLELGDSALYFCASSATGRETQYFGPGTRLLVL.

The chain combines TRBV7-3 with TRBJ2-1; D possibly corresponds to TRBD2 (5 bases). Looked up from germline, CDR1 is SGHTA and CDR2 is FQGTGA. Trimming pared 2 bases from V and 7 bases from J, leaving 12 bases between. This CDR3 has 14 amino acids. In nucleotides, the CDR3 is TGTGCCAGCAGCTTAGATCGAGGGTTTAATGAGCAGTTCTTC. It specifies CASSLDRGFNEQFF.

The CDR3 nucleotides read TGTGCCAGCAGCCAAGATCGTCGTCAGCCCCAGCATTTT. This translates into CASSQDRRQPQHF. V usage is TRBV4-2 and J usage is TRBJ1-5; D uncertain. The V and J ends lost 0 bases and 6 bases respectively, with 6 bases between them. There are 13 residues in the CDR3. Germline lookup yields CDR1 LGHNA and CDR2 YNFKEQ.

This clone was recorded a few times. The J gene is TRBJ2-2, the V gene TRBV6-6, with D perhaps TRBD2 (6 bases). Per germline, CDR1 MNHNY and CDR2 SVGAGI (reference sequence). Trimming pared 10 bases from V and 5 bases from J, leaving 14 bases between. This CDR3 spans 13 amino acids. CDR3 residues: CAIPGRRTGELFF. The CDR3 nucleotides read TGTGCCATCCCGGGGAGGAGGACCGGGGAGCTGTTTTTT.

The CDR3 coding sequence is TGTGCCAGCAGGCTAGAAAACATGAACACTGAAGCTTTCTTT. It specifies CASRLENMNTEAFF. This chain uses TRBV6-1 with TRBJ1-1; D is undetermined. The CDR3 spans 14 residues. The V gene lost 6 bases and the J gene lost 0 bases, with 11 bases spanning the gap. Germline values: CDR1 MNHNS, CDR2 SASEGT.

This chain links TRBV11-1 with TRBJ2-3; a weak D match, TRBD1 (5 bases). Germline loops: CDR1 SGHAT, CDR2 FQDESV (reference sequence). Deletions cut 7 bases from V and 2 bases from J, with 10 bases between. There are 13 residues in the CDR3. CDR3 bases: TGTGCCAGCATGACAGAATTCACAGATACGCAGTATTTT. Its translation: CASMTEFTDTQYF.

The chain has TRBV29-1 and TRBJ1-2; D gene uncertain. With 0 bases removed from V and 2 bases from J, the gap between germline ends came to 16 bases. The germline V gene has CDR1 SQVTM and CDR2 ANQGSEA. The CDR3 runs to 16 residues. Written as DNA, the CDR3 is TGCAGCGTTGAAGATAATACCGGGAAAGGGAACTATGGCTACACCTTC. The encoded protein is CSVEDNTGKGNYGYTF.

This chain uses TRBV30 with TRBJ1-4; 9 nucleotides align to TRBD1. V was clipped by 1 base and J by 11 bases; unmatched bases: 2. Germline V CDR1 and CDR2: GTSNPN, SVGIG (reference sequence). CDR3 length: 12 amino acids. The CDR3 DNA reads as TGTGCCTGGAGTGGAGACAGGGGGAAACTGTTTTTT. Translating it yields CAWSGDRGKLFF.

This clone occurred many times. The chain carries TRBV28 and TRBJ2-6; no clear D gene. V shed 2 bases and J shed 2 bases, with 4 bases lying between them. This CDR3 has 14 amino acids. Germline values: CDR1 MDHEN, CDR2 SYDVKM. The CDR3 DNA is TGTGCCAGCAGTTTACGGGCTGGGGCCAACGTCCTGACTTTC. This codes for CASSLRAGANVLTF.

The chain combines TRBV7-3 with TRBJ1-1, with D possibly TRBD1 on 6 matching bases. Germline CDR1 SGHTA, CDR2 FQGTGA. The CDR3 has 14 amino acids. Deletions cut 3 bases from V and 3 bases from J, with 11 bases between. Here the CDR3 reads CASSFNRADTEAFF. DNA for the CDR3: TGTGCCAGCAGCTTCAACAGGGCCGACACTGAAGCTTTCTTT.

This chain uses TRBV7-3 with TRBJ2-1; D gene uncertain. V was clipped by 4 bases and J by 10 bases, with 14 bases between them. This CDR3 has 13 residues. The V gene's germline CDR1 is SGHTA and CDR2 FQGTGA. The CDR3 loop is CASSSQVSSEQFF. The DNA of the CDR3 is TGTGCCAGCAGCTCCCAGGTCTCGAGCGAGCAGTTCTTC.

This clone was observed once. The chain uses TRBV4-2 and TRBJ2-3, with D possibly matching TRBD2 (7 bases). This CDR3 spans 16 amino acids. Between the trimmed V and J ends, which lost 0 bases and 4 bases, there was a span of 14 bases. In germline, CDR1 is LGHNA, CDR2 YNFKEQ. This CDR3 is CASSQDGRGAPDTQYF. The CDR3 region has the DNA TGTGCCAGCAGCCAAGATGGACGGGGGGCCCCAGATACGCAGTATTTT.

The CDR3 spells CASSLGIGDSNQPQHF. CDR3 coding DNA: TGTGCCAGCAGCTTGGGGATAGGGGATAGCAATCAGCCCCAGCATTTT. This chain joins TRBV5-6 and TRBJ1-5; a possible D gene is TRBD1 (5 bases). This CDR3 is built from 16 residues. The V gene's germline CDR1 is SGHDT and CDR2 YYEEEE. V lost 0 bases and J 0 bases, leaving 10 bases between the germline ends. Combining the CDR3 with reference TRBV5-6 and TRBJ1-5 gives the whole variable domain DAGVTQSPTHLIKTRGQQVTLRCSPKSGHDTVSWYQQALGQGPQFIFQYYEEEERQRGNFPDRFSGHQFPNYSSELNVNALLLGDSALYLCASSLGIGDSNQPQHFGDGTRLSIL.

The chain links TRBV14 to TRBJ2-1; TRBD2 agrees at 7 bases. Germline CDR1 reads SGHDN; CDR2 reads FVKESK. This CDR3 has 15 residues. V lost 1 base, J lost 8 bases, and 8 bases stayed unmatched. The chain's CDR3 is CASSQGSGTPHEQFF. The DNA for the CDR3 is TGTGCCAGCAGCCAAGGGAGCGGGACCCCCCATGAGCAGTTCTTC. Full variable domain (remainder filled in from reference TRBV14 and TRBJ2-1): EAGVTQFPSHSVIEKGQTVTLRCDPISGHDNLYWYRRVMGKEIKFLLHFVKESKQDESGMPNNRFLAERTGGTYSTLKVQPAELEDSGVYFCASSQGSGTPHEQFFGPGTRLTVL.

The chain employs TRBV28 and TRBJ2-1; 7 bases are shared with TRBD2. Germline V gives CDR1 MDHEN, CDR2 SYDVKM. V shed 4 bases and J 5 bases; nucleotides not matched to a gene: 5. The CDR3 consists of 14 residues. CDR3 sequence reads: CASSSREEDNEQFF. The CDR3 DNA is TGTGCCAGCAGTTCTCGGGAGGAGGACAATGAGCAGTTCTTC. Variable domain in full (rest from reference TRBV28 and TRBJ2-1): DVKVTQSSRYLVKRTGEKVFLECVQDMDHENMFWYRQDPGLGLRLIYFSYDVKMKEKGDIPEGYSVSREKKERFSLILESASTNQTSMYLCASSSREEDNEQFFGPGTRLTVL.

The CDR3 loop reads CASSLVVAAHNEQFF. In nucleotides, the CDR3 is TGTGCCAGCAGCTTAGTCGTGGCAGCGCACAATGAGCAGTTCTTC. The rearrangement uses TRBV7-2 and TRBJ2-1, with D unresolved. The V gene's germline CDR1 is SGHTA and CDR2 FQGNSA. Trimming took off 1 base at V and 5 bases at J, with 12 bases between the two ends. The CDR3 is made up of 15 amino acids.

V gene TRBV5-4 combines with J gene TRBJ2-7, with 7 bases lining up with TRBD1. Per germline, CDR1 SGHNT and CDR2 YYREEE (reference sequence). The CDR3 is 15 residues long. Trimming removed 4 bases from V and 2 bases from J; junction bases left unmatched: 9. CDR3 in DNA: TGTGCCAGCAGCATGGGTGGGACAGATACCTACGAGCAGTACTTC. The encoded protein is CASSMGGTDTYEQYF.

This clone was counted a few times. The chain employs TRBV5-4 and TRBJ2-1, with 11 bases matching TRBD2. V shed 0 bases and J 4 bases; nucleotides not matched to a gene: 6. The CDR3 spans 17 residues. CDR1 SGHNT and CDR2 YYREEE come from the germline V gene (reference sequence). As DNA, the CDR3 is TGTGCCAGCAGCTTGGGACTAGCGGGGTCGCTGTACAATGAGCAGTTCTTC. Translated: CASSLGLAGSLYNEQFF. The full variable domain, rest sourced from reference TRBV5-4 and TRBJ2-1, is ETGVTQSPTHLIKTRGQQVTLRCSSQSGHNTVSWYQQALGQGPQFIFQYYREEENGRGNFPPRFSGLQFPNYSSELNVNALELDDSALYLCASSLGLAGSLYNEQFFGPGTRLTVL.

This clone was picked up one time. The chain's CDR3 is CASSRRTGEDQPQHF. CDR3 in DNA: TGTGCCAGCAGCCGAAGGACAGGGGAAGATCAGCCCCAGCATTTT. The V gene is TRBV7-2, the J gene TRBJ1-5; 9 bases match TRBD1. The J segment lost 5 bases and the V segment lost 5 bases, leaving 7 bases of the junction unmatched. Germline assignment: CDR1 SGHTA and CDR2 FQGNSA. The CDR3 is 15 residues long.